These 22 T cell receptor beta chains were sequenced from one sample in a study of Ad26.COV2.S vaccination and SARS-CoV-2 variants. Assay: immunoSEQ multiplex PCR; the TCRdb copy retains only in-frame clones and omits some. Among fewer than 400,000 clones listed, under 90% were seen once. The treatment was: some 20 received Ad26.COV2.S at low or high dose, single or two shots; five or six received placebo; per-sample allocation not given. At day 63 after the first vaccine or placebo injection, samples were drawn. Sequenced here: peripheral blood, sampled in a trial of Ad26.COV2.S vaccine versus placebo. Every receptor here comes from a person aged 18-60 years who received the Ad26.COV2.S COVID-19 vaccine or a placebo.

The gene calls are TRBV18 and TRBJ2-1, with 14 bases lining up with TRBD2. This CDR3 spans 20 amino acids. The V segment lost 5 bases and the J segment 3 bases; nucleotides outside the gene matches: 15. CDR1 is KGHSH and CDR2 is LQKENI in the germline V gene. CDR3 in DNA: TGTGCCAGCTCATCTACCCTAGGGACTAGCGGGAGAACCCTCTACAATGAGCAGTTCTTC. Encoded protein: CASSSTLGTSGRTLYNEQFF. Variable domain in full (rest from reference TRBV18 and TRBJ2-1): NAGVMQNPRHLVRRRGQEARLRCSPMKGHSHVYWYRQLPEEGLKFMVYLQKENIIDESGMPKERFSAEFPKEGPSILRIQQVVRGDSAAYFCASSSTLGTSGRTLYNEQFFGPGTRLTVL.

This clone has a single count. The chain recombines TRBV12-3 or TRBV12-4 with TRBJ2-1; D uncertain. Deletions cut 3 bases from V and 7 bases from J, with 10 bases between. The CDR3 length is 13 residues. The CDR3 region is CASSFVGVNEQFF. The CDR3 DNA reads TGTGCCAGCAGTTTTGTTGGGGTGAATGAGCAGTTCTTC.

The J gene is TRBJ1-1, the V gene TRBV29-1; D not certain. V gave up 3 bases and J gave up 2 bases, with 4 bases separating them. CDR1 is SQVTM and CDR2 is ANQGSEA in the germline V gene. The CDR3 contains 11 residues. The CDR3 DNA is TGCAGCGTTGACCACAACACTGAAGCTTTCTTT. Protein product: CSVDHNTEAFF.

J is TRBJ1-1 and V is TRBV10-2; D remains ambiguous. Looked up from germline, CDR1 is WSHSY and CDR2 is SAAADI. Trimming removed 8 bases at V and 1 base at J, with 17 bases between. The CDR3 sequence is 15 residues long. CDR3 nucleotides: TGCGCCAGCGACCAAAGCCGGGCAGGGAACACTGAAGCTTTCTTT. Amino acid sequence: CASDQSRAGNTEAFF.

The V call is TRBV11-2, the J call TRBJ1-5, with D unresolved. This CDR3 has 13 amino acids. Per germline, CDR1 SGHAT and CDR2 FQNNGV. Trimming shortened V by 1 base and J by 2 bases, and 3 bases separated the two germline ends. This CDR3 is CASSLAGNQPQHF. CDR3 DNA sequence: TGTGCCAGCAGCTTAGCCGGCAATCAGCCCCAGCATTTT. Full variable domain (remainder filled in from reference TRBV11-2 and TRBJ1-5): EAGVAQSPRYKIIEKRQSVAFWCNPISGHATLYWYQQILGQGPKLLIQFQNNGVVDDSQLPKDRFSAERLKGVDSTLKIQPAKLEDSAVYLCASSLAGNQPQHFGDGTRLSIL.

The rearrangement links TRBV6-1 to TRBJ1-1, with D uncertain. Germline V lookup: CDR1 MNHNS, CDR2 SASEGT. The length of the CDR3 is 13 residues. Trimming left V 2 bases short and J 0 bases short, with 4 bases between. CDR3 DNA: TGTGCCAGCAGTGAATTAATGAACACTGAAGCTTTCTTT. Encoded protein: CASSELMNTEAFF.

This clone was seen just once. The V call is TRBV6-1, the J call TRBJ2-7; no clear D. The CDR3 extends over 14 amino acids. Germline-derived CDR1 and CDR2 are MNHNS and SASEGT. Trimming pared 1 base from V and 2 bases from J, leaving 9 bases between. The CDR3 DNA reads TGTGCCAGCAGTGAAGGTCGTTCTACCTACGAGCAGTACTTC. It specifies CASSEGRSTYEQYF.

The chain uses TRBV12-5 and TRBJ1-2; D is ambiguous. The CDR3 consists of 14 residues. Germline CDR1 and CDR2: LGHNT and FRNRAP. The germline V and J ends were trimmed by 4 bases and 8 bases, with 17 bases remaining between them. CDR3 in DNA: TGTGCTAGTGGTTCCCCGGGGTCCCGTGTGGGCTACACCTTC. Its protein product is CASGSPGSRVGYTF.

The rearrangement links TRBV15 to TRBJ2-5, with D unclear. There are 13 residues in the CDR3. Trimming took off 0 bases at V and 5 bases at J, with 7 bases between the two ends. Germline-derived CDR1 and CDR2 are LNHNV and YYDKDF (reference sequence). The CDR3 loop is CATSRDFRETQYF. For the CDR3, the DNA is TGTGCCACCAGCAGAGATTTTAGGGAGACCCAGTACTTC.

V is TRBV4-3 and J is TRBJ1-2, with 7 bases fitting TRBD1. The germline CDR1 and CDR2 sequences are LGHNA and YSLEER. The CDR3 sequence is 14 residues long. The ends lost 2 bases at V and 5 bases at J; junction bases unmatched: 5. CDR3 DNA sequence: TGCGCCAGCAGCCAACTAGGGGGCGCGTATGGCTACACCTTC. This translates into CASSQLGGAYGYTF.

This sequence joins TRBV2 and TRBJ1-6; D remains ambiguous. The germline V gene has CDR1 SNHLY and CDR2 FYNNEI. Trimming stripped 3 bases from V and 9 bases from J, with 15 bases between. The CDR3 totals 15 residues. The CDR3 spells CASSEANAPGSPLHF. CDR3 bases: TGTGCCAGCAGTGAGGCGAACGCGCCGGGTTCACCCCTCCACTTT.

J is TRBJ1-5 and V is TRBV27; D might be TRBD1 (6 bases). The V gene lost 3 bases and the J gene lost 3 bases, with 12 bases spanning the gap. Germline values: CDR1 MNHEY, CDR2 SMNVEV (reference sequence). This CDR3 has 15 amino acids. The CDR3 spells CASSFLDRPNQPQHF. CDR3 bases: TGTGCCAGCAGTTTCTTGGACAGACCCAATCAGCCCCAGCATTTT.

This sequence joins TRBV19 and TRBJ1-3; D remains unclear. V was clipped by 3 bases and J by 0 bases, with 9 bases between them. There are 15 residues in the CDR3. The V gene's germline CDR1 is LNHDA and CDR2 SQIVND (reference sequence). The CDR3 is CASSIGVFSGNTIYF. The CDR3 nucleotides are TGTGCCAGTAGTATTGGAGTCTTCTCTGGAAACACCATATATTTT.

The J gene is TRBJ1-1, the V gene TRBV29-1; D may be TRBD1 (5 bases). Germline-derived CDR1 and CDR2 are SQVTM and ANQGSEA. Trimming took 7 bases from V and 1 from J, leaving 13 bases between them. The CDR3 runs 13 residues. The CDR3 sequence: CSGRGQWNTEAFF. The CDR3 region has the DNA TGCAGCGGGAGGGGCCAATGGAACACTGAAGCTTTCTTT.

This chain joins TRBV4-1 and TRBJ2-7; D unclear. Germline CDR1 MGHRA, CDR2 YSYEKL. The CDR3 extends over 13 amino acids. The V end lost 2 bases, the J end lost 0 bases, and 5 bases lay between the germline ends. CDR3 DNA sequence: TGCGCCAGCAGCCAACCCGGCTCCTACGAGCAGTACTTC. Its translation: CASSQPGSYEQYF.

This chain uses TRBV19 with TRBJ2-5; tentative D call: TRBD1 (6 bases). CDR1 is LNHDA and CDR2 is SQIVND in the germline V gene (reference sequence). Trimming shortened V by 4 bases and J by 2 bases, and 11 bases separated the two germline ends. The CDR3 has 14 amino acids. CDR3 nucleotide sequence: TGTGCCAGTAGTAACCGACAGGTTCAAGAGACCCAGTACTTC. This gives the protein CASSNRQVQETQYF. Looking up the rest from reference TRBV19 and TRBJ2-5 gives the full variable domain: DGGITQSPKYLFRKEGQNVTLSCEQNLNHDAMYWYRQDPGQGLRLIYYSQIVNDFQKGDIAEGYSVSREKKESFPLTVTSAQKNPTAFYLCASSNRQVQETQYFGPGTRLLVL.

A single count supports this clone. The chain has TRBV10-1 and TRBJ1-2; maybe TRBD1 (6 bases). Germline loops: CDR1 WNHNN, CDR2 SYGVQD (reference sequence). Trimming took off 6 bases at V and 0 bases at J, with 26 bases between the two ends. There are 19 residues in the CDR3. The CDR3 reads CASSLSRDTPQGTNYGYTF. Here the CDR3 DNA reads TGCGCCAGCAGCCTCTCCCGGGACACCCCCCAGGGGACTAACTATGGCTACACCTTC.

The rearrangement joins TRBV19 to TRBJ1-1; D is unresolved. The length of the CDR3 is 13 residues. Trimming cost V 3 bases and J 8 bases, with 13 bases left between them. The V gene's germline CDR1 is LNHDA and CDR2 SQIVND (reference sequence). CDR3 DNA: TGTGCCAGTAGTATTTGGCGGTCCCAAGAAGCTTTCTTT. It encodes CASSIWRSQEAFF.

This sequence joins TRBV3-1 (or the pseudogene TRBV3-2) and TRBJ1-5, with 10 bases aligning to TRBD1. Germline trimming cut 0 bases from V and 7 bases from J; bases unmatched to any gene: 9. CDR1 is LGHDT and CDR2 is YNNKEL in the germline V gene (reference sequence). The CDR3 has 17 amino acids. The CDR3 loop reads CASSQDIGTGVRQPQHF. CDR3 sequence (DNA): TGTGCCAGCAGCCAAGATATAGGGACAGGGGTTCGGCAGCCCCAGCATTTT.

This sequence joins TRBV6-5 and TRBJ2-1; 9 nucleotides align to TRBD2. Germline CDR1 MNHEY, CDR2 SVGAGI. The CDR3 extends over 15 amino acids. The trim removed 6 bases at V and 4 bases at J, leaving 7 bases unmatched. This CDR3 is CASRISGSLYNEQFF. CDR3 in DNA: TGTGCCAGCAGGATTAGCGGGAGCTTGTACAATGAGCAGTTCTTC.

The chain links TRBV4-3 to TRBJ2-1, with 10 positions matching TRBD2. Germline V lookup: CDR1 LGHNA, CDR2 YSLEER. Germline trimming cut 8 bases from V and 8 bases from J; bases unmatched to any gene: 6. CDR3 length: 13 amino acids. CDR3 region: CASSSGSGYEQFF. CDR3 coding DNA: TGCGCCAGCTCTAGCGGGAGTGGCTATGAGCAGTTCTTC.

The chain carries TRBV6-2 or TRBV6-3 and TRBJ1-1; D unresolved. The CDR3 length is 13 residues. The germline CDR1 and CDR2 sequences are MNHEY and SVGEGT. V was pared by 4 bases and J by 1 base, with 7 bases between. The CDR3 nucleotides read TGTGCCAGCAGTTCGACGGAGAACACTGAAGCTTTCTTT. This gives the protein CASSSTENTEAFF.